The table lists the clone carrying this TCR beta chain with a few counts. The sample belongs to a study of preoperative IRX-2 immunotherapy in early breast cancer. This sample's treatment: preoperative locoregional IRX-2 cytokine immunotherapy. Measured with immunoSEQ multiplex PCR; TCRdb has only the in-frame clones, and not every one. The data hold 35,000 to 40,000 clones, with 80% to 90% observed a single time. The CDR3 is made up of 15 amino acids. CDR1 and CDR2 (germline): LNHDA, SQIVND (reference sequence). V was clipped by 3 bases and J by 0 bases, with 9 bases between them. The specimen comprised lymph node tissue, sampled after IRX-2 immunotherapy. The sequence was collected from a human donor with breast cancer. The J gene is TRBJ2-1, the V gene TRBV19; either TRBD1 or TRBD2 may fit D (5 bases each). Here the CDR3 reads CASSIEGSSYNEQFF. The CDR3 DNA reads as TGTGCCAGTAGTATTGAGGGGAGCTCCTACAATGAGCAGTTCTTC.